This T cell receptor (beta chain) came from a study of beta chain features in type 1 diabetes. The CDR3 is made up of 13 amino acids. Trimming shortened V by 5 bases and J by 14 bases, and 21 bases separated the two germline ends. The germline gives CDR1 MDHEN, CDR2 SYDVKM. CD45RO/CCR7/CD25/CD127/CD95/CD27 staining was used to isolate CD4+ naive, central memory, regulatory and stem cell-like memory cells by sorting. Study-wide points: Moderate but significant shortening of TCRB CDR3s was recorded in all four CD4+ subsets from Type 1 diabetes patients.

Reverse transcription of all isolated RNA meant that expressed TCRB transcripts were sequenced. Sequenced by immunoSEQ multiplex PCR; TCRdb stores in-frame clones only, minus some. The repertoire holds fewer than 350,000 clones, with roughly 8% as singletons. In its sample, this clone was seen a few times. The antigen is undetermined. The receptor comes from a woman aged 18-35 years in good health. The rearrangement uses TRBV28 and TRBJ1-1; weak D call: TRBD1 (5 bases). Sequencing input: central memory CD4+ T cells from blood. The DNA for the CDR3 is TGTGCCAGCAGTCTTTCCCGTTCCCTCGGGGCCTTCTTT. Amino acids: CASSLSRSLGAFF.